Listed below are T cell receptor beta chains from one sample, sequenced in a study of control samples from healthy donors and cancer patients. The assay was immunoSEQ multiplex PCR, and TCRdb's table has in-frame clones only and misses some. The sample lists about 170,000 clones; 91% were seen once. Sample: blood. The receptors stem from a woman in her 30s in good health. Both conserved end residues are part of each CDR3.

v_call	j_call	cdr3_length	cdr3_aa
TRBV18	TRBJ1-1	13	CASSPQGYTEAFF
TRBV5-1	TRBJ2-3	15	CASSLGVPSTDTQYF
TRBV2	TRBJ1-5	12	CASSFSSQPQHF
TRBV19	TRBJ1-2	17	CASSILFGTTLNYGYTF
TRBV14	TRBJ2-3	18	CASSQDRGQGARTDTQYF
TRBV7-9	TRBJ1-4	13	CASRNRGGEKLFF
TRBV6-5	TRBJ2-3	16	CASSYSSSGRGDTQYF
TRBV13	TRBJ1-5	14	CASSRRQGAQPQHF
TRBV5-1	TRBJ1-1	14	CASSPNQGNTEAFF
TRBV6-4	TRBJ2-1	14	CASSVGQGPNEQFF
TRBV11-3	TRBJ2-2	15	CASSLVWANTGELFF
TRBV6-5	TRBJ2-6	15	CASSRDFSGANVLTF
TRBV7-3	TRBJ2-3	16	CASSLTARGVTDTQYF
TRBV6-1	TRBJ1-1	13	CASSDRGVTEAFF
TRBV15	TRBJ2-7	15	CATSRDAGASYEQYF
TRBV27	TRBJ1-2	15	CASSHLQGRYYGYTF
TRBV21-1	TRBJ2-7	16	CASTRTPGALPYEQYF
TRBV11-3	TRBJ2-1	13	CASSLGSVPEQFF
TRBV4-2	TRBJ1-5	15	CASSPGFDSNQPQHF
TRBV7-3	TRBJ2-3	15	CASSPSGASTDTQYF
TRBV5-1	TRBJ2-5	14	CASSLAFSQETQYF
TRBV10-3	TRBJ1-4	15	CAISESTALNEKLFF
TRBV7-8	TRBJ2-1	16	CASSLVRTSGYNEQFF
TRBV28	TRBJ1-2	12	CASRTGVSGYTF
TRBV11-2	TRBJ1-2	13	CASSSYRGYGYTF
TRBV6-2/TRBV6-3	TRBJ2-5	12	CASSSRQETQYF
TRBV6-5	TRBJ2-2	16	CASSSLAGVGTGELFF
TRBV4-2	TRBJ2-7	15	CASSQETSGSNEQYF
TRBV29-1	TRBJ2-4	15	CSVESRDRGRDIQYF
TRBV18	TRBJ2-1	14	CASSPAAGGYEQFF
TRBV5-1	TRBJ1-4	13	CASSLEVREKLFF
TRBV4-3	TRBJ2-1	17	CASSQGGASGTYNEQFF
TRBV7-2	TRBJ2-7	15	CASSLGLAGAYEQYF
TRBV20-1	TRBJ2-1	14	CSASLGRGAGEQFF
TRBV12-3/TRBV12-4	TRBJ1-5	12	CASTYSNQPQHF
TRBV5-1	TRBJ2-2	17	CASSSPGRIANTGELFF
TRBV9	TRBJ2-1	13	CASSLRTDNEQFF
TRBV4-2	TRBJ2-1	16	CASSQDYTSGYNEQFF
TRBV7-3	TRBJ2-2	13	CASSSLVSGELFF
TRBV19	TRBJ1-2	13	CASSMGRDRGYTF
TRBV4-1	TRBJ2-3	14	CASSHGLATDTQYF
TRBV20-1	TRBJ2-7	11	CSARRPTEQYF
TRBV25-1	TRBJ2-7	13	CASSGGRGYEQYF
TRBV25-1	TRBJ2-1	15	CASSEPGTGGNEQFF
TRBV14	TRBJ1-4	15	CASSQIGTGGEKLFF
TRBV11-2	TRBJ2-3	14	CASSLSHFTDTQYF
TRBV6-2/TRBV6-3	TRBJ1-1	14	CASSYEGRNTEAFF
TRBV19	TRBJ1-1	15	CASRPLTGRGTEAFF
TRBV6-5	TRBJ1-6	14	CASKIDRDNSPLHF
TRBV15	TRBJ2-1	13	CATSSAAGNEQFF
TRBV5-5	TRBJ1-2	15	CASSLGGTGPRGYTF
TRBV12-3/TRBV12-4	TRBJ2-7	11	CSSLGSYEQYF
TRBV3-1/TRBV3-2	TRBJ2-1	15	CASSYRTSGGDEQFF
TRBV5-1	TRBJ2-3	14	CASSLGRYTDTQYF